One and the same sample provided the 20 T cell receptor beta chains below, sequenced in a study of T cell responses to AZD1222 COVID-19 vaccine. Sequenced by immunoSEQ multiplex PCR; TCRdb stores in-frame clones only, minus some. This table has tens of thousands of clones, 60% to 85% appearing once. The specimen was peripheral blood, collected 28 days after the second AZD1222 dose. The receptors were gathered from an adult who received the AZD1222 COVID-19 vaccine.

The J gene is TRBJ1-4, the V gene TRBV19, with D perhaps matching TRBD1 (5 bases). With 6 bases removed from V and 9 bases from J, the gap between germline ends came to 14 bases. The germline V gene encodes CDR1 LNHDA and CDR2 SQIVND (reference sequence). CDR3 length: 13 amino acids. CDR3 nucleotides: TGTGCCAGTAGCGTGTTCGGGGGGAAAAAACTGTTTTTT. As protein: CASSVFGGKKLFF.

The chain carries TRBV5-1 and TRBJ2-7; 9 nucleotides match TRBD1. The CDR3 has 15 residues. The germline CDR1 and CDR2 sequences are SGHRS and YFSETQ. The V and J ends lost 4 bases and 4 bases, in that order; junction bases with no gene match: 9. The CDR3 is CASSPRTGATYEQYF. In DNA form, the CDR3 reads TGCGCCAGCAGCCCACGGACAGGGGCGACGTACGAGCAGTACTTC.

This CDR3 reads CASGPRKRQGRISPQHNSGNTIYF. The CDR3 coding sequence is TGTGCTAGTGGTCCCCGCAAACGACAAGGGAGAATCAGTCCCCAACACAACTCTGGAAACACCATATATTTT. The chain is built from TRBV12-5 and TRBJ1-3; no definite D call. The germline CDR1 and CDR2 sequences are LGHNT and FRNRAP. V lost 5 bases and J 0 bases, leaving 38 bases between the germline ends. The CDR3 consists of 24 residues. Full variable domain (rest looked up from reference TRBV12-5 and TRBJ1-3): DARVTQTPRHKVTEMGQEVTMRCQPILGHNTVFWYRQTMMQGLELLAYFRNRAPLDDSGMPKDRFSAEMPDATLATLKIQPSEPRDSAVYFCASGPRKRQGRISPQHNSGNTIYFGEGSWLTVV.

This chain links TRBV10-3 with TRBJ1-2, with D maybe TRBD1 (6 bases). Germline loops: CDR1 ENHRY, CDR2 SYGVKD. V lost 6 bases and J lost 6, with 11 bases in between. The CDR3 is 12 residues long. The CDR3 here is CAIREGVDGYTF. Here the CDR3 DNA reads TGTGCCATCAGGGAGGGGGTCGATGGCTACACCTTC.

This clone was seen only a few times. J is TRBJ2-1 and V is TRBV28; D could derive from TRBD1 or TRBD2 (5 bases each). The CDR3 is 16 residues long. The germline V and J ends were trimmed by 4 bases and 3 bases, with 16 bases remaining between them. From germline, CDR1 is MDHEN and CDR2 SYDVKM. This CDR3 is CASSSGTVEVYNEQFF. CDR3 bases: TGTGCCAGCAGTTCGGGGACGGTTGAAGTCTACAATGAGCAGTTCTTC.

The rearrangement uses TRBV14 and TRBJ2-1, with a tentative D call TRBD2 (5 bases). CDR1 SGHDN and CDR2 FVKESK come from the germline V gene. V lost 2 bases, J lost 0 bases, and 17 bases lay in between. The CDR3 extends over 18 amino acids. CDR3 region: CASSQISVRGFSYNEQFF. The CDR3 coding sequence is TGTGCCAGCAGCCAAATTAGTGTTCGGGGATTCTCCTACAATGAGCAGTTCTTC.

This chain links TRBV29-1 with TRBJ2-7, with D maybe TRBD2 (5 bases). The CDR3 contains 14 residues. V was cut by 3 bases and J by 2 bases, with 14 bases left in between. In germline, CDR1 is SQVTM, CDR2 ANQGSEA. CDR3 amino acids: CSVEVEVAPYEQYF. CDR3 in DNA: TGCAGCGTTGAGGTGGAGGTGGCACCCTACGAGCAGTACTTC.

The J gene is TRBJ2-7, the V gene TRBV11-3; 9 bases map to TRBD1. Germline V gene lookup returns CDR1 SGHNT and CDR2 YENEEA. CDR3 size: 14 residues. With 1 base clipped from V and 4 bases from J, the junction kept 2 bases outside the gene matches. For the CDR3, the DNA is TGTGCCAGCAGCTTAGGGGGACAGGGATACGAGCAGTACTTC. Its translation: CASSLGGQGYEQYF.

The genes are TRBV27 and TRBJ1-5, with D possibly TRBD1 on 6 matching bases. V lost 3 bases and J 6 bases, leaving 12 bases between the germline ends. This CDR3 is 14 amino acids long. Per germline, CDR1 MNHEY and CDR2 SMNVEV (reference sequence). The CDR3 bases are TGTGCCAGCAGTTTTTCCAGGGGACGTCAGCCCCAGCATTTT. Amino acids: CASSFSRGRQPQHF.

The V call is TRBV7-3, the J call TRBJ2-2; D remains ambiguous. Trimming removed 6 bases at V and 2 bases at J, with 10 bases between. The CDR3 has 14 amino acids. The germline CDR1 and CDR2 sequences are SGHTA and FQGTGA. The CDR3 loop is CASSRTPNTGELFF. The CDR3 DNA sequence: TGTGCCAGCAGTCGAACCCCCAACACCGGGGAGCTGTTTTTT. Supplemented by reference TRBV7-3 and TRBJ2-2, the full variable domain reads GAGVSQTPSNKVTEKGKYVELRCDPISGHTALYWYRQSLGQGPEFLIYFQGTGAADDSGLPNDRFFAVRPEGSVSTLKIQRTERGDSAVYLCASSRTPNTGELFFGEGSRLTVL.

This chain connects TRBV24-1 to TRBJ2-5, with D perhaps TRBD1 or TRBD2 (5 bases each). Germline V gene sequence: CDR1 KGHDR, CDR2 SFDVKD. The CDR3 loop spans 14 amino acids. Trimming cost V 1 base and J 5 bases, with 10 bases left between them. The CDR3, as DNA: TGTGCCACCAGTGATTTTTCCGGGACCGAGACCCAGTACTTC. Protein: CATSDFSGTETQYF.

The chain is built from TRBV9 and TRBJ2-2, with 8 bases matching TRBD2. CDR1 and CDR2 from the germline V gene are SGDLS and YYNGEE. Unmatched junction bases numbered 11, after V lost 4 bases and J lost 6 bases. This CDR3 contains 16 residues. The CDR3 spells CASSPLNGGAPGELFF. CDR3 nucleotide sequence: TGTGCCAGCAGCCCCCTTAACGGGGGGGCCCCCGGGGAGCTGTTTTTT.

The genes are TRBV5-1 and TRBJ2-7; 8 bases align to TRBD2. The CDR3 is 17 residues long. V gave up 0 bases and J gave up 4 bases; unmatched junction bases: 12. Germline loops: CDR1 SGHRS, CDR2 YFSETQ. This CDR3 is CASSLATAGAFTYEQYF. The CDR3 DNA follows: TGCGCCAGCAGCTTGGCCACAGCGGGGGCATTTACTTACGAGCAGTACTTC.

The table lists this clone with a few counts. V is TRBV6-1 and J is TRBJ2-5; TRBD2 agrees at 13 bases. Germline-derived CDR1 and CDR2 are MNHNS and SASEGT. This CDR3 contains 17 residues. V gave up 7 bases and J gave up 5 bases; unmatched junction bases: 13. The CDR3 DNA reads TGTGCCAGCATTAAAGCGAAGGGACTAGCGGGATCGGAGACCCAGTACTTC. It encodes CASIKAKGLAGSETQYF.

V usage is TRBV4-3 and J usage is TRBJ1-6, with 9 bases that match TRBD1. Germline lookup yields CDR1 LGHNA and CDR2 YSLEER. The CDR3 loop spans 18 amino acids. V lost 0 bases, J lost 7 bases, and 10 bases stayed unmatched. DNA for the CDR3: TGCGCCAGCAGCCAAGATCTCTGGGACAGGGTGAGAAATTCACCCCTCCACTTT. This encodes CASSQDLWDRVRNSPLHF.

The DNA of the CDR3 is TGTGCCAGCAGTTACGGGGCTATCACAGATACGCAGTATTTT. Translating gives CASSYGAITDTQYF. The V call is TRBV6-6, the J call TRBJ2-3, with D perhaps matching TRBD1 (5 bases). V was shortened by 2 bases and J by 2 bases, with 8 bases between the two germline ends. Looked up from germline, CDR1 is MNHNY and CDR2 is SVGAGI (reference sequence). The CDR3 sequence is 14 residues long.

The chain employs TRBV7-8 and TRBJ2-1; D uncertain. Germline V gene lookup returns CDR1 SGHVS and CDR2 FQNEAQ. The ends were cut back, 2 bases at V and 5 bases at J, with 10 bases in the middle. This CDR3 contains 14 residues. The CDR3 DNA sequence: TGTGCCAGCAGCTTAAGTGTTGGTCACAATGAGCAGTTCTTC. Its protein product is CASSLSVGHNEQFF.

The chain is built from TRBV29-1 and TRBJ1-2; no reliable D call. Germline V CDR1 and CDR2: SQVTM, ANQGSEA. V was shortened by 3 bases and J by 1 base, with 3 bases between the two germline ends. This CDR3 is 11 amino acids long. The CDR3 sequence: CSVEYNYGYTF. The CDR3 DNA is TGCAGCGTTGAGTATAACTATGGCTACACCTTC.

The chain has TRBV11-2 and TRBJ2-7, with 10 bases that match TRBD2. Germline V gives CDR1 SGHAT, CDR2 FQNNGV. The CDR3 is 15 residues long. Trimming took 5 bases from V and 4 from J; bases not matched to a gene: 8. CDR3 loop: CASSPPSGRGYEQYF. For the CDR3, the DNA is TGTGCCAGCAGCCCCCCTAGCGGGAGAGGGTACGAGCAGTACTTC.

The J gene is TRBJ2-7, the V gene TRBV7-2, with D possibly matching TRBD1 (5 bases). V shed 8 bases and J shed 4 bases, with 6 bases lying between them. Germline CDR1 SGHTA, CDR2 FQGNSA. The CDR3 has 10 residues. CDR3 DNA sequence: TGTGCCAGCGGACATTACGAGCAGTACTTC. This gives the protein CASGHYEQYF.